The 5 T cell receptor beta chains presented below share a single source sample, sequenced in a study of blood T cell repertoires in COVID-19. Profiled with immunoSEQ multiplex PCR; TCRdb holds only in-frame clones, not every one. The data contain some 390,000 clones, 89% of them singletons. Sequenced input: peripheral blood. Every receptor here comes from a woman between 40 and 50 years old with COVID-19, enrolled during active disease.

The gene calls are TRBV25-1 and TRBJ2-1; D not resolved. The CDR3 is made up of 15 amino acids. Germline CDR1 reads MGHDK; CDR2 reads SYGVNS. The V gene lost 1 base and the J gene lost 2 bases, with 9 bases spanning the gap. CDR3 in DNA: TGTGCCAGCAGTGAATCTTACTCGGCCTACAATGAGCAGTTCTTC. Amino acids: CASSESYSAYNEQFF.

The CDR3 protein is CASSPRDLSYNYGYTF. The CDR3 nucleotides read TGTGCCAGCTCACCCCGGGATTTAAGTTACAACTATGGCTACACCTTC. The rearrangement links TRBV18 to TRBJ1-2; D is uncertain. Germline loops: CDR1 KGHSH, CDR2 LQKENI. The length of the CDR3 is 16 residues. V was trimmed by 3 bases and J by 2 bases, leaving 16 bases between them.

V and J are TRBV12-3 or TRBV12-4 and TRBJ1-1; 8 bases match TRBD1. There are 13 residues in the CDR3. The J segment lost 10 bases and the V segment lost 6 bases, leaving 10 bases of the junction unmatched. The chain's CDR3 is CASSNRQGQGAFF. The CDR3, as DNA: TGTGCCAGCAGCAACAGACAGGGGCAGGGAGCTTTCTTT.

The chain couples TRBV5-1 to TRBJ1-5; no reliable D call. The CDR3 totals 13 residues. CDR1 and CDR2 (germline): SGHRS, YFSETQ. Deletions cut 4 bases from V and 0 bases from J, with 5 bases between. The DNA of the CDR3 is TGCGCCAGCAGCGAGTATAGCAATCAGCCCCAGCATTTT. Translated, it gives CASSEYSNQPQHF.

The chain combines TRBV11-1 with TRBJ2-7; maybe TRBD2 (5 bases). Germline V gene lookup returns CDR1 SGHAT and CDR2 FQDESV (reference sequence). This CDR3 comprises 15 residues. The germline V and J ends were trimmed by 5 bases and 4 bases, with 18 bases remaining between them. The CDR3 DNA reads TGTGCCAGCAGCCCGATGGAGGCAGCCACATACGAGCAGTACTTC. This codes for CASSPMEAATYEQYF.